The rows below give T cell receptor beta chains drawn from one sample of a study of blood T cell dynamics during melanoma immunotherapy. Produced via immunoSEQ multiplex PCR; TCRdb's table is partial and in-frame only. Among roughly 4,700 clones listed, roughly 79% were seen once. Sequenced material: blood, taken from a patient treated with checkpoint blockade. These TCRs come from a human donor with melanoma. CDR3s leave out the opening cysteine and the closing phenylalanine or tryptophan. The order of the fields is V gene, D gene, CDR3 protein. The D gene is left open where the match is weak.

v_gene: TRBV2
d_gene: -
CDR3aa: ASCRRVNEKLF

v_gene: TRBV11-1
d_gene: -
CDR3aa: ASSFKPPSVRSTDTQY

v_gene: TRBV5-1
d_gene: TRBD1
CDR3aa: ASSAGQGTNEQY

v_gene: TRBV18
d_gene: TRBD1
CDR3aa: ASSPRQGVYEQY

v_gene: TRBV11-2
d_gene: -
CDR3aa: ASSSKTGPNNEQF

v_gene: TRBV10-1
d_gene: TRBD2
CDR3aa: ASSEGATSGSTDTQY

v_gene: TRBV2
d_gene: TRBD1
CDR3aa: ASLSAGTGIENEQF

v_gene: TRBV7-9
d_gene: -
CDR3aa: ASSSTALETQY

v_gene: TRBV7-9
d_gene: -
CDR3aa: RPPWSYNSPLH

v_gene: TRBV5-6
d_gene: -
CDR3aa: ASSVGGVYTQY

v_gene: TRBV29-1
d_gene: -
CDR3aa: SVAPGPYSPLH

v_gene: TRBV5-5
d_gene: TRBD1
CDR3aa: ASSETGVNEKLF

v_gene: TRBV11-3
d_gene: -
CDR3aa: ASSLAPGSQGEAF

v_gene: TRBV7-2
d_gene: TRBD1
CDR3aa: ASSLEGRGPYEQY

v_gene: TRBV4-2
d_gene: -
CDR3aa: ASSPDQGNTEAF

v_gene: TRBV7-9
d_gene: -
CDR3aa: ASSLEGPGYT

v_gene: TRBV5-1
d_gene: TRBD1
CDR3aa: ASSLGTGEAF

v_gene: TRBV15
d_gene: -
CDR3aa: ATATSKEADTQY

v_gene: TRBV18
d_gene: TRBD1
CDR3aa: ASSLGQGAHQPQH

v_gene: TRBV7-3
d_gene: TRBD1
CDR3aa: ASSQDWGQGTDTEAF

v_gene: TRBV2
d_gene: -
CDR3aa: ASSTTRNGSPLH

v_gene: TRBV7-9
d_gene: -
CDR3aa: ASSLSQGRTEAF

v_gene: TRBV4-2
d_gene: -
CDR3aa: ASSQDRTDYGYT

v_gene: TRBV19
d_gene: -
CDR3aa: ASSNGLAIKTQY

v_gene: TRBV5-4
d_gene: -
CDR3aa: ASSLFGAYSYEQY

v_gene: TRBV2
d_gene: TRBD2
CDR3aa: ASSEAGGGAYEQY

v_gene: TRBV7-9
d_gene: -
CDR3aa: ASSSDSHTEAF

v_gene: TRBV9
d_gene: TRBD2
CDR3aa: ASSVSGTSGGETDTQY

v_gene: TRBV5-6
d_gene: -
CDR3aa: ASSLRALTRNGYT

v_gene: TRBV5-4
d_gene: -
CDR3aa: ASSLGLGTDTNYGYT

v_gene: TRBV7-2
d_gene: -
CDR3aa: ASSGKGRQEGSEAF

v_gene: TRBV5-5
d_gene: TRBD1
CDR3aa: ASSRDRGGRPQH

v_gene: TRBV5-6
d_gene: -
CDR3aa: ASSLFRERASRKPQH

v_gene: TRBV9
d_gene: -
CDR3aa: ASSYYEGEKLF

v_gene: TRBV10-3
d_gene: -
CDR3aa: AISDPDTQY

v_gene: TRBV5-1
d_gene: -
CDR3aa: ASSLAGSNTEAF

v_gene: TRBV2
d_gene: TRBD1
CDR3aa: ASSGQGFSGYT

v_gene: TRBV7-9
d_gene: -
CDR3aa: ASSLLGRNTEAF

v_gene: TRBV28
d_gene: TRBD2
CDR3aa: ASSQPRLAGGGDTQY

v_gene: TRBV9
d_gene: -
CDR3aa: ASSVEGSGQETQY

v_gene: TRBV6-4
d_gene: TRBD1
CDR3aa: ASMPRQGARYEQY

v_gene: TRBV15
d_gene: -
CDR3aa: ATSRDGGPGNTIY

v_gene: TRBV7-2
d_gene: TRBD1
CDR3aa: ASSPRQGANYGYT

v_gene: TRBV5-1
d_gene: -
CDR3aa: ASSQTVSSGNTIY

v_gene: TRBV11-3
d_gene: TRBD1
CDR3aa: ASSQTGGSYGYT

v_gene: TRBV7-8
d_gene: -
CDR3aa: ASSPGPDGTGELF

v_gene: TRBV11-3
d_gene: TRBD1
CDR3aa: ASSSGPTGVEQY

v_gene: TRBV5-1
d_gene: TRBD1
CDR3aa: ASSLEDRGYGYT

v_gene: TRBV19
d_gene: -
CDR3aa: ASSRGESTDTQY

v_gene: TRBV6-5
d_gene: TRBD1
CDR3aa: ASSYRGLKTEAF

v_gene: TRBV10-3
d_gene: -
CDR3aa: AISELLGAYGYT

v_gene: TRBV11-3
d_gene: -
CDR3aa: ASSLDLGSPNEQF

v_gene: TRBV25-1
d_gene: -
CDR3aa: ASSRSLDTDTQY

v_gene: TRBV7-8
d_gene: -
CDR3aa: ASSWEAGELF